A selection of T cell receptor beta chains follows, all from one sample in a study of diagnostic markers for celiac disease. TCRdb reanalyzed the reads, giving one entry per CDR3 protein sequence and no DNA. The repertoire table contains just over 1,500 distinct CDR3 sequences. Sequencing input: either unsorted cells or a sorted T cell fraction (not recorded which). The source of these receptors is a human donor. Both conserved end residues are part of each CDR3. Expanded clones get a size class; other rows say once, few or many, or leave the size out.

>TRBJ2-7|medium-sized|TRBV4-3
CASSQDWLAVPPKLHEQYF
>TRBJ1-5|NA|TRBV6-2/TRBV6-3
CASRWQGGQPQHF
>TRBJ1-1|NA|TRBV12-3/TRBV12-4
CASSLYPRSEAFF
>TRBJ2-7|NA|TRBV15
CATSARTSGTRIEQYF
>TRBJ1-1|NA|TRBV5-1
CASSLRSGTEAFF
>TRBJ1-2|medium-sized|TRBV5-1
CASSLDTEGYGYTF
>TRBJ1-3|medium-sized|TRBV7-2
CASSFLTGFSGNTIYF
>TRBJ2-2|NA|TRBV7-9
CATARTGELFF
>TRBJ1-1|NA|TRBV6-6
CASSYPANTEAFF
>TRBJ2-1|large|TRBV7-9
CASSLVPLAGGVYNEQFF
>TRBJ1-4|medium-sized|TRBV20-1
CSAKKFGTSNEKLFF
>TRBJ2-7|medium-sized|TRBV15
CATSARVQGFFVEQYF
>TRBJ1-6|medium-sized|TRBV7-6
CASSLVSGGDSPLHF
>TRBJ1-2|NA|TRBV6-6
CASSYYGRVINYGYTF
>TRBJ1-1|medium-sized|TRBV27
CASRDTGSEAFF
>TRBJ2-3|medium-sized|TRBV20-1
CSATPGTGTFTQYF
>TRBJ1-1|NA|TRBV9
CASSVGSSLNTEAFF
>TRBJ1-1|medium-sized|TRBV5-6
CASSWGLGATEAFF
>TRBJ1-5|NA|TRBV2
CASSEQGTEQPQHF
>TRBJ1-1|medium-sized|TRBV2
CASSGLTSMNTEAFF
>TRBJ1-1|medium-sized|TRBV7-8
CASSEGQGLNTEAFF
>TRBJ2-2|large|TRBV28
CASSLFPGGLPNTGELFF
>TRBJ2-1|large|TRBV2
CASLSDLAFYNEQFF
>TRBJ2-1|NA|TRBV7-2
CASSPPPGATYNEQFF
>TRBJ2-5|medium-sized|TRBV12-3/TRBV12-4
CASSLQGDGTQYF
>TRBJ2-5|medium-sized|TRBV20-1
CSATLAGVFLETQYF
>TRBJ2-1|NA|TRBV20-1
CSARVITEGNEQFF
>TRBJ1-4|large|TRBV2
CASNSVQANEKLFF
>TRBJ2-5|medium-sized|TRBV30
CAWSVGGSQETQYF
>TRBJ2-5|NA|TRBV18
CASSLVRQALEETQYF
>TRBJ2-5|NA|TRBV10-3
CAISESETGVGETQYF
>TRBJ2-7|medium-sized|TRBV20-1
CSARVSGRSEQYF
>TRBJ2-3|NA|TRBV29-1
CSVAGQSTDTQYF
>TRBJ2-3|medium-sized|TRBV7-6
CASSPVSGDTQYF
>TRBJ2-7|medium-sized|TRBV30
CAWSEGEPYEQYF
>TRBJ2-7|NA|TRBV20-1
CSAGRAYEQYF
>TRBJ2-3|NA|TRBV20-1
CSAALAGRSTDTQYF
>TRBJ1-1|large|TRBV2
CASSGPGTGPNTEAFF
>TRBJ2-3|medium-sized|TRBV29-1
CSVRGPGSADTQYF
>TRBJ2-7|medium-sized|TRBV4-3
CASSQDRGWGATPGNEQYF
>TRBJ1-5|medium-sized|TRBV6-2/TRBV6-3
CASSYGGNYQPQHF
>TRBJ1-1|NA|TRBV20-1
CSARDYLGSYTEAFF
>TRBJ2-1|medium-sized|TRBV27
CASSLLTSGGYNEQFF
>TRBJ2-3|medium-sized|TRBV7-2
CASSQRFTDTQYF